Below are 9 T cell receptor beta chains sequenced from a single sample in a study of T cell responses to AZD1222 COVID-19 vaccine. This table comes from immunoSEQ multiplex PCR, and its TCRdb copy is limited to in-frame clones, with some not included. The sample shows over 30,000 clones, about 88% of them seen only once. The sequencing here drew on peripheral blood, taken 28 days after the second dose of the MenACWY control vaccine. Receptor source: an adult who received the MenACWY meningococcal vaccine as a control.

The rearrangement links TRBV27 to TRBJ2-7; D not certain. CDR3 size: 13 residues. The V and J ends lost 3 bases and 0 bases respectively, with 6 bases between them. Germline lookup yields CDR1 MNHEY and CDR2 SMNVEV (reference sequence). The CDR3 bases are TGTGCCAGCAGTTTTGCCAGCTCCTACGAGCAGTACTTC. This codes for CASSFASSYEQYF.

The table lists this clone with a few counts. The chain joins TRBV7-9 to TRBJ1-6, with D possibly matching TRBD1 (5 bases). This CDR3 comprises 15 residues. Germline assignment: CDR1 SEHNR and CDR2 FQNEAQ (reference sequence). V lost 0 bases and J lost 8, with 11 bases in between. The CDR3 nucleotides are TGTGCCAGCAGCTTAGCTGGACACGAGTATTCACCCCTCCACTTT. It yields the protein CASSLAGHEYSPLHF.

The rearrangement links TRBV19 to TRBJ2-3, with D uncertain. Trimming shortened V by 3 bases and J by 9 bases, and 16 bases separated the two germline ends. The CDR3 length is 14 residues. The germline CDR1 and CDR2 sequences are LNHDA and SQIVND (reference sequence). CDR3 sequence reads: CASSMKTRSDTQYF. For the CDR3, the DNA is TGTGCCAGTAGTATGAAGACCCGGTCGGACACGCAGTATTTT.

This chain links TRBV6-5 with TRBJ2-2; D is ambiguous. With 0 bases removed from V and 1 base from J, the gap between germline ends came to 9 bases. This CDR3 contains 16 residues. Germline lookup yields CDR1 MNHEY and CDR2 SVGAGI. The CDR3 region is CASSYSKAVNTGELFF. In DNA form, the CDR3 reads TGTGCCAGCAGTTACTCCAAGGCAGTGAACACCGGGGAGCTGTTTTTT.

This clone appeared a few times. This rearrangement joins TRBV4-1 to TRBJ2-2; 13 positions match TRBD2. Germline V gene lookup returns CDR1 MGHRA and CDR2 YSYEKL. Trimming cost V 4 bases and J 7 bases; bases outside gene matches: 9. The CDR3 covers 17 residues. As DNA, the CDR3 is TGCGCCAGCAGCCGAGGACTAGCGGGAGTGCGGATCGGGGAGCTGTTTTTT. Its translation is CASSRGLAGVRIGELFF.

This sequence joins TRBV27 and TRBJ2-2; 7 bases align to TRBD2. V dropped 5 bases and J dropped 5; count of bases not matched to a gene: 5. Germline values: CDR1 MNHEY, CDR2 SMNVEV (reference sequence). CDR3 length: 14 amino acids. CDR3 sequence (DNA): TGTGCCAGCAGTCCGTCGGGAGGTACCGGGGAGCTGTTTTTT. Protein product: CASSPSGGTGELFF.

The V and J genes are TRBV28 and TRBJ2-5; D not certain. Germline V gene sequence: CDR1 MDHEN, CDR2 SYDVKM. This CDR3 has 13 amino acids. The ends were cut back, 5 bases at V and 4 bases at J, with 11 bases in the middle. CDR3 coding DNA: TGTGCCAGCAGTAGTGTTGGTCCAGAGACCCAGTACTTC. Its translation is CASSSVGPETQYF.

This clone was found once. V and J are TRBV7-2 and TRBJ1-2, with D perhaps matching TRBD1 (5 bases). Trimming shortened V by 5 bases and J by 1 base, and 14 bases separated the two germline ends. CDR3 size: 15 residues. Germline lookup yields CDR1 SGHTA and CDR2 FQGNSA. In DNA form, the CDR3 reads TGTGCCAGCAGCCCCCGGACACAAATTAACTATGGCTACACCTTC. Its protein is CASSPRTQINYGYTF.

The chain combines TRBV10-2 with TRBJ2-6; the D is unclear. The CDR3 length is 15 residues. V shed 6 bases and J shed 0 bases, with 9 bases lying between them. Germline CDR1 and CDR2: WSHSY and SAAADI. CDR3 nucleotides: TGCGCCAGCAGCGAAACTGTCTCTGGGGCCAACGTCCTGACTTTC. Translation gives CASSETVSGANVLTF.